Listed below are T cell receptor beta chains from one sample, sequenced in a study of blood T cells in healthy people across ages. TCRdb passed the 5' RACE reads through MiXCR, listing each CDR3 protein once. The data hold about 640,000 distinct CDR3 sequences, with under 65% observed a single time. Sequenced input: blood. The receptors stem from a man in his fifties or sixties in good health. The CDR3 runs from the conserved cysteine through the conserved F or W. Each record gives: clone size, V gene, J gene, D gene, CDR3 protein, CDR3 DNA. The D gene is left open where the match is weak. A clone size is listed for some rows: how often the clone was seen (once, few, many), or a class if it is expanded.

clone_size: NA; v_call: TRBV18; j_call: TRBJ2-3; d_call: NA; cdr3_aa: CASSPIVGDTQYF; cdr3_nt: TGTGCCAGCTCACCAATCGTGGGGGATACGCAGTATTTT
clone_size: NA; v_call: TRBV3-1; j_call: TRBJ1-1; d_call: NA; cdr3_aa: CASSLQGSGTEAFF; cdr3_nt: TGTGCCAGCAGTCTACAGGGTTCGGGCACTGAAGCTTTCTTT
clone_size: many; v_call: TRBV11-2; j_call: TRBJ2-5; d_call: NA; cdr3_aa: CASTPGSQETQYF; cdr3_nt: TGTGCCAGCACCCCGGGGAGCCAAGAGACCCAGTACTTC
clone_size: NA; v_call: TRBV9; j_call: TRBJ2-5; d_call: NA; cdr3_aa: CASSVGLGGPGETQYF; cdr3_nt: TGTGCCAGCAGCGTAGGGTTAGGAGGTCCCGGAGAGACCCAGTACTTC
clone_size: NA; v_call: TRBV7-9; j_call: TRBJ1-1; d_call: NA; cdr3_aa: CASSLEGWNTEAFF; cdr3_nt: TGTGCCAGCAGCTTAGAGGGGTGGAACACTGAAGCTTTCTTT
clone_size: NA; v_call: TRBV2; j_call: TRBJ2-5; d_call: NA; cdr3_aa: CASSPRRGPQETQYF; cdr3_nt: TGTGCCAGCAGCCCCCGCCGGGGTCCACAAGAGACCCAGTACTTC
clone_size: NA; v_call: TRBV7-7; j_call: TRBJ2-5; d_call: NA; cdr3_aa: CASSVDKRETQYF; cdr3_nt: TGTGCCAGCAGCGTAGACAAAAGAGAGACCCAGTACTTC
clone_size: NA; v_call: TRBV7-2; j_call: TRBJ2-2; d_call: TRBD2; cdr3_aa: CASRAQRLAGGLNTGELFF; cdr3_nt: TGTGCCAGCAGGGCCCAAAGACTAGCGGGGGGCCTGAACACCGGGGAGCTGTTTTTT
clone_size: few; v_call: TRBV20-1; j_call: TRBJ1-2; d_call: NA; cdr3_aa: CSAGGGYYGYTF; cdr3_nt: TGCAGTGCCGGCGGAGGGTACTATGGCTACACCTTC
clone_size: NA; v_call: TRBV29-1; j_call: TRBJ2-5; d_call: TRBD2; cdr3_aa: CSVGPGGQETQYF; cdr3_nt: TGCAGCGTTGGTCCGGGGGGACAAGAGACCCAGTACTTC
clone_size: NA; v_call: TRBV4-1; j_call: TRBJ1-1; d_call: NA; cdr3_aa: CASSQASGTEAFF; cdr3_nt: TGCGCCAGCAGCCAAGCTAGCGGCACTGAAGCTTTCTTT
clone_size: NA; v_call: TRBV5-1; j_call: TRBJ2-1; d_call: TRBD1; cdr3_aa: CASSYLTGANEQFF; cdr3_nt: TGCGCCAGCAGCTACCTGACAGGGGCCAATGAGCAGTTCTTC
clone_size: once; v_call: TRBV6-5; j_call: TRBJ1-2; d_call: NA; cdr3_aa: CASSSQGSAYGYTF; cdr3_nt: TGTGCCAGCAGTTCTCAGGGGTCGGCCTATGGCTACACCTTC
clone_size: NA; v_call: TRBV5-5; j_call: TRBJ1-2; d_call: NA; cdr3_aa: CASSFAGENYGYTF; cdr3_nt: TGTGCCAGCAGCTTTGCGGGGGAGAACTATGGCTACACCTTC
clone_size: NA; v_call: TRBV18; j_call: TRBJ1-4; d_call: NA; cdr3_aa: CASSRTALNEKLFF; cdr3_nt: TGTGCCAGCTCGAGGACAGCTTTAAATGAAAAACTGTTTTTT
clone_size: many; v_call: TRBV7-2; j_call: TRBJ2-1; d_call: TRBD2; cdr3_aa: CASSLGASGAGEQFF; cdr3_nt: TGTGCCAGCAGCTTAGGGGCTAGCGGGGCCGGTGAGCAGTTCTTC
clone_size: NA; v_call: TRBV29-1; j_call: TRBJ2-1; d_call: NA; cdr3_aa: CSVAVSYNEQFF; cdr3_nt: TGCAGCGTAGCCGTTTCCTACAATGAGCAGTTCTTC
clone_size: NA; v_call: TRBV7-6; j_call: TRBJ2-5; d_call: TRBD1; cdr3_aa: CASSSYAGTGQETQYF; cdr3_nt: TGTGCCAGCAGCTCGTACGCCGGGACAGGACAGGAGACCCAGTACTTC
clone_size: few; v_call: TRBV29-1; j_call: TRBJ2-3; d_call: TRBD2; cdr3_aa: CSVRGVDPDTQYF; cdr3_nt: TGCAGCGTTCGGGGGGTGGACCCAGATACGCAGTATTTT
clone_size: NA; v_call: TRBV29-1; j_call: TRBJ2-5; d_call: TRBD1; cdr3_aa: CSVEDPDRGLVGTQYF; cdr3_nt: TGCAGCGTTGAAGACCCAGACAGGGGGCTGGTAGGGACCCAGTACTTC
clone_size: few; v_call: TRBV28; j_call: TRBJ2-7; d_call: TRBD1; cdr3_aa: CASRHGVVQGAYEQYF; cdr3_nt: TGTGCCAGCAGACATGGGGTGGTACAGGGGGCCTACGAGCAGTACTTC
clone_size: NA; v_call: TRBV20-1; j_call: TRBJ2-6; d_call: TRBD2; cdr3_aa: CSARSGGSGANVLTF; cdr3_nt: TGCAGTGCTAGATCGGGGGGCTCTGGGGCCAACGTCCTGACTTTC
clone_size: few; v_call: TRBV20-1; j_call: TRBJ2-5; d_call: NA; cdr3_aa: CSASYGTVILGQETQYF; cdr3_nt: TGCAGTGCTAGCTATGGGACGGTAATTTTAGGGCAAGAGACCCAGTACTTC
clone_size: NA; v_call: TRBV2; j_call: TRBJ1-2; d_call: TRBD1; cdr3_aa: CASSPKSGQGYGYTF; cdr3_nt: TGTGCCAGCAGCCCAAAATCAGGACAGGGATATGGCTACACCTTC
clone_size: NA; v_call: TRBV18; j_call: TRBJ2-7; d_call: NA; cdr3_aa: CASSIGTYEQYF; cdr3_nt: TGTGCCAGCTCGATCGGAACCTACGAGCAGTACTTC
clone_size: NA; v_call: TRBV5-1; j_call: TRBJ1-2; d_call: NA; cdr3_aa: CASSLGDQRAYTF; cdr3_nt: TGCGCCAGCAGCTTGGGGGACCAAAGAGCCTACACCTTC
clone_size: NA; v_call: TRBV12-3/TRBV12-4; j_call: TRBJ2-7; d_call: NA; cdr3_aa: CASSLVNEQYF; cdr3_nt: TGTGCCAGTAGTTTGGTAAATGAGCAGTACTTC
clone_size: NA; v_call: TRBV19; j_call: TRBJ1-5; d_call: TRBD1; cdr3_aa: CASSRDSAGNQPQHF; cdr3_nt: TGTGCCAGTTCCAGGGACAGCGCCGGCAATCAGCCCCAGCATTTT
clone_size: NA; v_call: TRBV28; j_call: TRBJ1-6; d_call: NA; cdr3_aa: CASSQPGLDSPLHF; cdr3_nt: TGTGCCAGCAGCCAACCGGGCCTGGATTCACCCCTCCACTTT
clone_size: few; v_call: TRBV29-1; j_call: TRBJ2-5; d_call: NA; cdr3_aa: CSLTSSGETQYF; cdr3_nt: TGCAGCTTGACGTCTAGTGGGGAGACCCAGTACTTC
clone_size: few; v_call: TRBV20-1; j_call: TRBJ2-7; d_call: TRBD1; cdr3_aa: CSAPRRDSLNYEQYF; cdr3_nt: TGCAGTGCTCCGCGCCGGGACAGCCTAAACTACGAGCAGTACTTC
clone_size: once; v_call: TRBV9; j_call: TRBJ2-1; d_call: NA; cdr3_aa: CASSVVASAYNEQFF; cdr3_nt: TGTGCCAGCAGCGTTGTAGCGTCGGCTTACAATGAGCAGTTCTTC
clone_size: NA; v_call: TRBV6-1; j_call: TRBJ1-3; d_call: TRBD1; cdr3_aa: CASIEAGTGGRNTIYF; cdr3_nt: TGTGCCAGCATTGAAGCCGGGACAGGGGGGAGAAACACCATATATTTT
clone_size: NA; v_call: TRBV5-1; j_call: TRBJ2-3; d_call: NA; cdr3_aa: CASSLWGDVSTDTQYF; cdr3_nt: TGCGCCAGCAGCCTCTGGGGGGACGTCAGCACAGATACGCAGTATTTT
clone_size: NA; v_call: TRBV7-2; j_call: TRBJ1-5; d_call: NA; cdr3_aa: CASSHGAGDYQPQHF; cdr3_nt: TGTGCCAGCAGCCACGGGGCAGGGGACTATCAGCCCCAGCATTTT
clone_size: NA; v_call: TRBV5-1; j_call: TRBJ2-3; d_call: TRBD1; cdr3_aa: CASSLAGQGGGDTQYF; cdr3_nt: TGCGCCAGCAGCTTGGCCGGACAGGGGGGTGGAGATACGCAGTATTTT
clone_size: few; v_call: TRBV6-2/TRBV6-3; j_call: TRBJ2-3; d_call: TRBD1; cdr3_aa: CASRQGGSTDTQYF; cdr3_nt: TGTGCCAGCCGACAGGGGGGAAGCACAGATACGCAGTATTTT
clone_size: NA; v_call: TRBV7-2; j_call: TRBJ2-5; d_call: TRBD2; cdr3_aa: CASSLALAGGRQETQYF; cdr3_nt: TGTGCCAGCAGCTTAGCGCTAGCGGGGGGTCGACAAGAGACCCAGTACTTC
clone_size: NA; v_call: TRBV5-1; j_call: TRBJ1-2; d_call: NA; cdr3_aa: CASRNSYGYTF; cdr3_nt: TGCGCCAGCAGAAACAGCTATGGCTACACCTTC
clone_size: NA; v_call: TRBV15; j_call: TRBJ1-5; d_call: NA; cdr3_aa: CATSRDRGFGQPQHF; cdr3_nt: TGTGCCACCAGCAGAGATCGGGGGTTTGGACAGCCCCAGCATTTT
clone_size: NA; v_call: TRBV6-1; j_call: TRBJ2-7; d_call: NA; cdr3_aa: CASSESRFRTYEQYF; cdr3_nt: TGTGCCAGCAGTGAATCGAGGTTCCGCACCTACGAGCAGTACTTC
clone_size: NA; v_call: TRBV20-1; j_call: TRBJ2-1; d_call: NA; cdr3_aa: CSARIRGGSYNEQFF; cdr3_nt: TGCAGTGCTAGAATCCGGGGCGGTTCCTACAATGAGCAGTTCTTC
clone_size: NA; v_call: TRBV12-3/TRBV12-4; j_call: TRBJ2-2; d_call: TRBD2; cdr3_aa: CASSLGGLAGGNTGELFF; cdr3_nt: TGTGCCAGCAGTCTAGGGGGACTAGCGGGGGGGAACACCGGGGAGCTGTTTTTT
clone_size: once; v_call: TRBV20-1; j_call: TRBJ2-5; d_call: TRBD1; cdr3_aa: CSASRGTGLETQYF; cdr3_nt: TGCAGTGCTAGCCGGGGGACAGGGCTAGAGACCCAGTACTTC
clone_size: NA; v_call: TRBV7-2; j_call: TRBJ2-2; d_call: TRBD1; cdr3_aa: CASSPGTGGNTGELFF; cdr3_nt: TGTGCCAGCAGCCCTGGGACAGGGGGCAACACCGGGGAGCTGTTTTTT
clone_size: NA; v_call: TRBV6-6; j_call: TRBJ2-7; d_call: NA; cdr3_aa: CASSYGEAYEQYF; cdr3_nt: TGTGCCAGCAGTTACGGGGAGGCCTACGAGCAGTACTTC
clone_size: few; v_call: TRBV6-5; j_call: TRBJ2-7; d_call: NA; cdr3_aa: CASSYSERSYEQYF; cdr3_nt: TGTGCCAGCAGTTACTCGGAACGGAGCTACGAGCAGTACTTC
clone_size: NA; v_call: TRBV5-1; j_call: TRBJ2-5; d_call: NA; cdr3_aa: CASSREVAGKQETQYF; cdr3_nt: TGCGCCAGCAGCCGTGAGGTGGCGGGGAAACAAGAGACCCAGTACTTC
clone_size: NA; v_call: TRBV4-1; j_call: TRBJ2-2; d_call: TRBD1; cdr3_aa: CASSQDPPGQGFAGELFF; cdr3_nt: TGCGCCAGCAGCCAAGATCCCCCGGGACAGGGGTTCGCCGGGGAGCTGTTTTTT
clone_size: NA; v_call: TRBV20-1; j_call: TRBJ2-3; d_call: NA; cdr3_aa: CSAIGLAADTQYF; cdr3_nt: TGCAGTGCTATCGGGCTAGCCGCGGATACGCAGTATTTT
clone_size: NA; v_call: TRBV5-1; j_call: TRBJ2-3; d_call: NA; cdr3_aa: CASSLGAGGPSTDTQYF; cdr3_nt: TGCGCCAGCAGCTTGGGTGCCGGGGGCCCTTCCACAGATACGCAGTATTTT
clone_size: NA; v_call: TRBV10-3; j_call: TRBJ2-5; d_call: NA; cdr3_aa: CAISPRDTETQYF; cdr3_nt: TGTGCCATCAGCCCCCGGGACACGGAGACCCAGTACTTC
clone_size: NA; v_call: TRBV27; j_call: TRBJ1-6; d_call: NA; cdr3_aa: CASSQGLGLHF; cdr3_nt: TGTGCCAGCAGCCAAGGGTTGGGCCTCCACTTT
clone_size: NA; v_call: TRBV7-8; j_call: TRBJ2-7; d_call: TRBD2; cdr3_aa: CASSFGTSGGLSYEQYF; cdr3_nt: TGTGCCAGCAGCTTTGGGACTAGCGGGGGACTCTCCTACGAGCAGTACTTC